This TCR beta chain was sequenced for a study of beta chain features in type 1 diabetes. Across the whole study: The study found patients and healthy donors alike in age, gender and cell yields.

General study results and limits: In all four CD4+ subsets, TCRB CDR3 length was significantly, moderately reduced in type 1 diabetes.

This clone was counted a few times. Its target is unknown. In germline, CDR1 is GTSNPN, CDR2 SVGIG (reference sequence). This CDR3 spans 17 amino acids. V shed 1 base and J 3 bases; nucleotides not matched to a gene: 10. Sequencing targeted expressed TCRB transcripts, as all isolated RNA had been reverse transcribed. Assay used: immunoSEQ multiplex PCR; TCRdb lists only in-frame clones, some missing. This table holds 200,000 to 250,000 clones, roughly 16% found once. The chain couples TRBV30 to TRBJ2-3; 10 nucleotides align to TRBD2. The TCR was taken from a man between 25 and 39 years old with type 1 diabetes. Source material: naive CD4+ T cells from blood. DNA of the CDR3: TGTGCCTGGAGTGCATCTCGCCTAGCGGGAGTGACAGATACGCAGTATTTT. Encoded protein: CAWSASRLAGVTDTQYF.